These 11 T cell receptor beta chains came from one sample sequenced in a study of early T cells in non-severe SARS-CoV-2 infection. MiXCR, run by TCRdb on the 5' RACE reads, gives a single entry per CDR3 protein. The repertoire holds 100,000 to 130,000 distinct CDR3 sequences, over 10% seen once, with 3.1% in the top ten. Material: whole blood. These TCRs come from an adult who was a healthcare worker with PCR-confirmed SARS-CoV-2 infection or an uninfected control (not recorded which).

This clonotype appeared many times. The chain carries TRBV7-6 and TRBJ2-5; D may match TRBD1 or TRBD2 (6 bases each). Germline-derived CDR1 and CDR2 are SGHVS and FNYEAQ. With 5 bases removed from V and 7 bases from J, the gap between germline ends came to 11 bases. This CDR3 comprises 12 residues. CDR3 amino acids: CASSPGGGTQYF. CDR3 nucleotide sequence: TGTGCCAGCAGCCCCGGGGGCGGGACCCAGTACTTC. Drawing the rest from reference TRBV7-6 and TRBJ2-5, the complete variable domain is GAGVSQSPRYKVTKRGQDVALRCDPISGHVSLYWYRQALGQGPEFLTYFNYEAQQDKSGLPNDRFSAERPEGSISTLTIQRTEQRDSAMYRCASSPGGGTQYFGPGTRLLVL.

This clonotype was counted at least ten times. The chain couples TRBV7-8 to TRBJ1-3; possible D gene TRBD1, 5 bases. Germline CDR1 and CDR2: SGHVS and FQNEAQ. Trimming took off 6 bases at V and 0 bases at J, with 18 bases between the two ends. This CDR3 spans 17 amino acids. The CDR3 spells CASSSYSTVSSGNTIYF. CDR3 DNA: TGTGCCAGCAGTTCCTACTCGACAGTTAGCTCTGGAAACACCATATATTTT.

This clonotype was counted between two and nine times. V usage is TRBV6-5 and J usage is TRBJ1-1, with TRBD1 matching over 11 bases. V shed 5 bases and J 5 bases; nucleotides not matched to a gene: 7. CDR1 is MNHEY, CDR2 SVGAGI, per germline. The CDR3 consists of 15 residues. The CDR3 nucleotides read TGTGCCAGCAGTAAGGACAGGGGGCGAGATACTGAAGCTTTCTTT. Its protein product is CASSKDRGRDTEAFF.

This clonotype has a handful of counts. V gene TRBV20-1 combines with J gene TRBJ2-1; D not resolved. Trimming left V 3 bases short and J 4 bases short, with 16 bases between. Germline assignment: CDR1 DFQATT and CDR2 SNEGSKA (reference sequence). CDR3 length: 15 residues. CDR3 nucleotide sequence: TGCAGTGCTAGTGTAGAGGCGGTTATTTACAATGAGCAGTTCTTC. Translated, it gives CSASVEAVIYNEQFF.

The V gene is TRBV2, the J gene TRBJ2-3; D uncertain. Deletions cut 0 bases from V and 8 bases from J, with 3 bases between. The CDR3 totals 11 residues. Germline V gene lookup returns CDR1 SNHLY and CDR2 FYNNEI. For the CDR3, the DNA is TGTGCCAGCAGTGAAGCGGTTACGCAGTATTTT. It translates to CASSEAVTQYF.

V is TRBV6-6 and J is TRBJ1-2, with D tentatively TRBD1 (6 bases). Germline lookup yields CDR1 MNHNY and CDR2 SVGAGI (reference sequence). Deletions cut 2 bases from V and 3 bases from J, with 16 bases between. The CDR3 runs to 16 residues. CDR3 amino acids: CASSYRDTDPHYGYTF. CDR3 DNA sequence: TGTGCCAGCAGTTACCGGGACACGGACCCGCACTATGGCTACACCTTC.

This chain uses TRBV3-1 with TRBJ2-1; weak D call: TRBD2 (5 bases). In germline, CDR1 is LGHDT, CDR2 YNNKEL (reference sequence). V shed 2 bases and J shed 1 base, with 12 bases lying between them. This CDR3 comprises 16 residues. The CDR3 region is CASSQSRGGSYNEQFF. The CDR3 DNA follows: TGTGCCAGCAGCCAATCCAGAGGCGGGTCCTACAATGAGCAGTTCTTC.

The genes are TRBV20-1 and TRBJ2-7; 12 positions match TRBD2. The germline V gene encodes CDR1 DFQATT and CDR2 SNEGSKA (reference sequence). The CDR3 runs 13 residues. With V trimmed by 6 bases and J by 4 bases, 4 bases remained unmatched. The chain's CDR3 is CSAEGLAGYEQYF. Here the CDR3 DNA reads TGCAGTGCCGAGGGACTAGCGGGTTACGAGCAGTACTTC.

This clonotype has ten or more counts. The chain has TRBV5-1 and TRBJ2-7, with a weak D call TRBD1 (5 bases). Germline CDR1 is SGHRS and CDR2 is YFSETQ. Trimming took 1 base from V and 2 from J, leaving 10 bases between them. This CDR3 has 14 residues. The CDR3 region is CASSLSPRAYEQYF. In DNA form, the CDR3 reads TGCGCCAGCAGCTTGTCCCCCAGGGCCTACGAGCAGTACTTC.

The V and J genes are TRBV20-1 and TRBJ2-7, with a weak D call TRBD1 (6 bases). The CDR3 runs 13 residues. Trimming left V 2 bases short and J 3 bases short, with 11 bases between. CDR1 and CDR2 (germline): DFQATT, SNEGSKA (reference sequence). The CDR3 is CSARQGLLYEQYF. The CDR3 DNA is TGCAGTGCTAGACAGGGGCTGCTCTACGAGCAGTACTTC.

This clonotype was observed a few times. This chain links TRBV7-3 with TRBJ1-1; D is perhaps TRBD1 (5 bases). V dropped 0 bases and J dropped 1 base, with 9 bases sitting between them. The CDR3 length is 15 residues. Germline CDR1 reads SGHTA; CDR2 reads FQGTGA. This CDR3 is CASSLTGDRNTEAFF. CDR3 nucleotides: TGTGCCAGCAGCTTAACAGGGGACCGGAACACTGAAGCTTTCTTT.